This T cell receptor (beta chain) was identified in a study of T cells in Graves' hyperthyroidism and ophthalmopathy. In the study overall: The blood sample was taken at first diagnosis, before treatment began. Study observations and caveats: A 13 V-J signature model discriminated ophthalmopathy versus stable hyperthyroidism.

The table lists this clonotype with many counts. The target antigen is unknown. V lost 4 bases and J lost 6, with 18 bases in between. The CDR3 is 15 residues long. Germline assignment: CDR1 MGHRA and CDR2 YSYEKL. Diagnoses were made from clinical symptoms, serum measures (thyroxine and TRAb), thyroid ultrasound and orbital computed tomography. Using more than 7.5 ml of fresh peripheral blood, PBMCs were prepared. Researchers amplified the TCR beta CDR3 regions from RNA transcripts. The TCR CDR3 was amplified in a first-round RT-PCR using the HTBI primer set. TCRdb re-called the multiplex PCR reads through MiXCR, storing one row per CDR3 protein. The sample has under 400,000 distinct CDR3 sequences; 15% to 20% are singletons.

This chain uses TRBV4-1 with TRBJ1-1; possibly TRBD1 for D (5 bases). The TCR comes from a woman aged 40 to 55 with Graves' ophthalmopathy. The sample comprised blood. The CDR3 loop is CASSPREGRGAEAFF. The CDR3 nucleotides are TGCGCCAGCAGCCCCAGGGAGGGGCGCGGGGCTGAAGCTTTCTTT.